The present TCR beta chain was sequenced within a study of cytomegalovirus exposure and HLA in healthy donors. Study-wide results and limits: Earlier analysis found most TCR beta V segments productive about 87% or about 30% of the time.

It was with 60 Vbeta and 13 Jbeta primers that the PCR ran. Method: immunoSEQ multiplex PCR; TCRdb's copy keeps in-frame clones and lacks some. The sample lists around 150,000 clones, over 60% occurring once. To note about this clone: Its antigen is still unknown.

The source material was PBMCs. This TCR derives from a woman aged 30 to 39 in good health and CMV-seronegative.

The DNA of the CDR3 is TGCGCCAGCAGCTTGCAGGGGGAGGACACTGAAGCTTTCTTT. Translation gives CASSLQGEDTEAFF. V is TRBV5-1 and J is TRBJ1-1; TRBD1 matches at 7 bases. Germline V gene lookup returns CDR1 SGHRS and CDR2 YFSETQ. The length of the CDR3 is 14 residues. V gave up 1 base and J gave up 3 bases; unmatched junction bases: 3.